This TCR beta chain was captured in a study of memory CD4+ T cells and cytomegalovirus serostatus (dated by TCRdb to 2018 to 2020). Regarding the research as a whole: The cohort comprised 33 healthy Belgian adults, 9 CMV seropositive and some 24 CMV seronegative. The study sequenced CD4+ memory TCRbeta repertoires of a Belgian cohort with known cytomegalovirus serostatus to replicate a published TCR-based CMV serostatus classifier. Findings and caveats that apply to the study as a whole: Only CD4+CD45RO+ memory cells were sequenced, in contrast to the original study, which included naive and memory CD4+ and CD8+ populations. CMV serostatus prediction reached a median bootstrapped AUC of about 0.95 with the original framework and approximately 0.92 with a US-trained random forest. Of fewer than 200 previously reported CMV-associated TCRbeta sequences, about 62 appeared in the CD4+ memory repertoires, each in one to five individuals. Results were interpreted as suggesting that the CMV-associated TCR signature is largely present in the CD4+ memory repertoire. On the Belgian cohort, the classifier based on the original framework reached a median bootstrapped AUC of roughly 0.94, with a 95% CI of 0.76-1.00.

This clone has a single count. No cognate antigen has been identified for it. There are no base qualities to consult, and no much larger clone falls within one base. A FACSAria II was used to sort memory CD4+ T cells, defined as single viable CD3+CD4+CD8-CD45RO+ cells. To determine CMV serostatus, a Roche Elecsys assay was used that detects serum IgG against CMV pp150, pp28, p38 and p52. Following thawing, total CD4+ T cells were enriched through positive selection using CD4 magnetic microbeads. Samples originated from another study that specifically interrogated the CD4+ T cell memory repertoire. Peripheral blood mononuclear cells were isolated and cryopreserved following standard operating procedures; serum was stored at -80 °C. The staining used CD3-PerCP (BW264/56), CD4-APC (RPA-T4), CD45RO-PE (UCHT1) and CD8-Pacific Orange (3B5) antibodies, and Sytox blue was used to exclude non-viable cells.

Genomic DNA was extracted from sorted cells with the Quick-DNA Microprep Kit. Amplification of TCRbeta DNA was done with the immunoSEQ hsTCRbeta kit, following the protocol from the manufacturer. TCRbeta libraries were sequenced on an Illumina MiSeq instrument. The source study handled its data this way. Following removal of out-of-frame sequences, 2 million to 2.5 million distinct TCRbeta sequences were retained, with an average of roughly 62,000 per individual. Each individual was scored by the count of around 160 previously reported CMV-associated TCRbeta sequences and the total productive distinct TCRbeta count. A beta-binomial model was reimplemented in Python, and scikit-learn random forests with default parameters were trained on data from the US cohort. Classifier performance on the Belgian cohort was reported as the median AUC with percentile confidence intervals calculated over 10,000 bootstrap iterations. TCRdb limited this immuneACCESS table to in-frame rearrangements with V and J called. A share of clones is missing; checked studies link under half to unresolved V genes, and the rest is unexplained. That table gives V, J and clone size, and the DNA gave D and trimming. Counted in this sample were more than 50,000 clones; around 78% of them appeared once. The ten largest make up roughly 0.84% of the sample.

V gives up 7 bases and J gives up 0 bases, and the segment between their germline ends measures 10 bases. The germline V gene sets CDR1 to SGHVS and CDR2 to FQNEAQ. Taken from cysteine to phenylalanine, the CDR3 has 14 residues. The sequence is cut down to CDR3 DNA, 42 bases in frame from base 1. This sequence uses TRBV7-8 and TRBJ1-3; the D gene assignment is ambiguous. Sequencing was performed on memory CD4+ T cells from blood. The sequence was obtained from an adult in good health and CMV-seronegative. The DNA sequence is as follows: TGTGCCAGCACCGCGACCGACTCTGGAAACACCATATATTTT. Translated, it reads CASTATDSGNTIYF.